The sample holds a few counts of the clone carrying this TCR gamma chain. This likely stems from a read error, as it lies one base from a far larger clone. Distinct nucleotide sequences in the sample also encode this CDR3. Gammadelta T cells were flow-sorted from PBMC into Vgamma9/Vdelta2+ and Vdelta2-negative populations for bulk analysis. The V gene's germline CDR1 is GITISATS and CDR2 ISYDGTV (reference sequence). Unmatched junction bases numbered 12, after V lost 4 bases and J lost 7 bases. The CDR3 runs 15 residues. TCRdb redid clone calling on the multiplex PCR reads using CATT. The table lists some 14,000 gamma-chain clones, around 1.5% of them singletons, with less than 35% in the top ten. This entry is derived from a study of γδ T cells in repeated Plasmodium falciparum infection. Study-level information: Over around 580 days, donors received four mosquito-bite P. falciparum NF54 infections.

Sequences were obtained from gamma-delta T cells from blood. The sequence was obtained from a pool of human donors (malaria-infected and uninfected, not separated). The rearrangement joins TRGV9 to TRGJP2. The J gene, absent from TCRdb, was called here by matching the DNA to germline. This CDR3 reads CALWEEKRNDWIKTF. DNA of the CDR3: TGTGCCTTGTGGGAAGAAAAACGTAATGATTGGATCAAGACGTTT.